Shown below are 29 T cell receptor beta chains from a single sample sequenced in a study of blood T cell repertoires in COVID-19. This table comes from immunoSEQ multiplex PCR, and its TCRdb copy is limited to in-frame clones, with some not included. Among around 140,000 clones listed, around 90% were seen once. The sample consisted of peripheral blood. These receptors all come from a woman in her sixties with acute or convalescent COVID-19.

The chain carries TRBV5-1 and TRBJ1-2; the D is unclear. The CDR3 covers 11 residues. The germline V gene has CDR1 SGHRS and CDR2 YFSETQ. V was cut by 7 bases and J by 5 bases, with 9 bases left in between. This CDR3 reads CASGEGYGYTF. CDR3 nucleotide sequence: TGCGCCAGCGGGGAGGGATATGGCTACACCTTC.

J is TRBJ2-1 and V is TRBV4-2, with D unresolved. The length of the CDR3 is 13 residues. CDR1 LGHNA and CDR2 YNFKEQ come from the germline V gene. V shed 0 bases and J shed 4 bases, with 4 bases lying between them. The CDR3 loop reads CASSQDGYNEQFF. CDR3 nucleotides: TGTGCCAGCAGCCAAGACGGGTACAATGAGCAGTTCTTC.

The J gene is TRBJ2-7, the V gene TRBV6-5; 9 nucleotides match TRBD1. Trimming cost V 6 bases and J 4 bases; bases outside gene matches: 7. Germline CDR1 and CDR2: MNHEY and SVGAGI. The CDR3 totals 14 residues. CDR3 region: CASRPGQGYYEQYF. As DNA, the CDR3 is TGTGCCAGCAGGCCGGGACAGGGCTATTACGAGCAGTACTTC.

This clone has just one count. The chain is built from TRBV19 and TRBJ2-6; no firm D call. The CDR3 runs 15 residues. Germline CDR1 and CDR2: LNHDA and SQIVND (reference sequence). Trimming cost V 1 base and J 2 bases, with 6 bases left between them. In DNA, the CDR3 is TGTGCCAGTAGTATAGGCCCGGCTGGGGCCAACGTCCTGACTTTC. Its translation: CASSIGPAGANVLTF. The whole variable domain, remainder taken from reference TRBV19 and TRBJ2-6, is DGGITQSPKYLFRKEGQNVTLSCEQNLNHDAMYWYRQDPGQGLRLIYYSQIVNDFQKGDIAEGYSVSREKKESFPLTVTSAQKNPTAFYLCASSIGPAGANVLTFGAGSRLTVL.

J is TRBJ1-5 and V is TRBV30, with 9 nucleotides matching TRBD1. Germline V gene lookup returns CDR1 GTSNPN and CDR2 SVGIG (reference sequence). V gave up 3 bases and J gave up 6 bases; unmatched junction bases: 3. The length of the CDR3 is 13 residues. The CDR3 sequence: CAWSRTGVQPQHF. DNA for the CDR3: TGTGCCTGGAGCAGGACAGGGGTTCAGCCCCAGCATTTT.

V usage is TRBV9 and J usage is TRBJ1-4; no clear D gene. The CDR3 length is 16 residues. Germline V gene sequence: CDR1 SGDLS, CDR2 YYNGEE. Trimming took off 0 bases at V and 0 bases at J, with 9 bases between the two ends. The CDR3 DNA is TGTGCCAGCAGCGTAGGCGGGGTCTCAACTAATGAAAAACTGTTTTTT. This translates into CASSVGGVSTNEKLFF.

V gene TRBV9 combines with J gene TRBJ1-2; D is ambiguous. Looked up from germline, CDR1 is SGDLS and CDR2 is YYNGEE. This CDR3 comprises 15 residues. Trimming cost V 0 bases and J 8 bases, with 17 bases left between them. The CDR3 sequence: CASSVEWAGRQGYTF. CDR3 sequence (DNA): TGTGCCAGCAGCGTAGAGTGGGCTGGGAGGCAAGGCTACACCTTC.

This clone came up once. The rearrangement uses TRBV9 and TRBJ1-1; D may be TRBD1 (5 bases). The CDR3 loop spans 15 amino acids. Germline V gene lookup returns CDR1 SGDLS and CDR2 YYNGEE. V lost 0 bases and J lost 1, with 10 bases in between. The CDR3 region has the DNA TGTGCCAGCAGCGTAGTGGGGGGGTCGAACACTGAAGCTTTCTTT. Translating gives CASSVVGGSNTEAFF.

Regarding this clone: Other nucleotide sequences from this sample produce the same CDR3. This chain links TRBV7-2 with TRBJ2-1; D perhaps matches TRBD2 (5 bases). The CDR3 has 15 amino acids. Deletions cut 0 bases from V and 0 bases from J, with 6 bases between. Per germline, CDR1 SGHTA and CDR2 FQGNSA. The CDR3 sequence is CASSLAGSSYNEQFF. The CDR3 DNA reads as TGTGCCAGCAGCTTAGCGGGGAGCTCCTACAATGAGCAGTTCTTC.

J is TRBJ2-2 and V is TRBV20-1; 9 nucleotides line up with TRBD2. The germline V gene encodes CDR1 DFQATT and CDR2 SNEGSKA (reference sequence). The CDR3 spans 15 residues. The J segment lost 5 bases and the V segment lost 3 bases, leaving 7 bases of the junction unmatched. The CDR3 protein is CSASSQRGDTGELFF. The CDR3 coding sequence is TGCAGTGCTAGTAGCCAGCGGGGGGATACCGGGGAGCTGTTTTTT.

The chain recombines TRBV25-1 with TRBJ1-1; 12 bases match TRBD1. The germline V gene encodes CDR1 MGHDK and CDR2 SYGVNS. V lost 3 bases, J lost 11 bases, and 10 bases stayed unmatched. The CDR3 contains 15 residues. The CDR3 spells CASSDSGQGASGAFF. The CDR3 DNA is TGTGCCAGCAGTGATTCGGGACAGGGGGCTTCGGGGGCTTTCTTT.

The chain has TRBV11-3 and TRBJ2-7; no reliable D call. The CDR3 consists of 13 residues. The V end was cut by 1 base, the J end by 0 bases, with 4 bases between. Germline CDR1 and CDR2: SGHNT and YENEEA. The CDR3 bases are TGTGCCAGCAGCTTAGGCGGCTCCTACGAGCAGTACTTC. It yields the protein CASSLGGSYEQYF.

The count of this clone is one. The chain uses TRBV5-1 and TRBJ2-7, with 12 bases fitting TRBD2. V gave up 4 bases and J gave up 2 bases; unmatched junction bases: 4. The CDR3 is 15 residues long. From germline, CDR1 is SGHRS and CDR2 YFSETQ. CDR3 DNA: TGCGCCAGCAGCGAGCTAGCGGGGGGGCCCTACGAGCAGTACTTC. Its protein product is CASSELAGGPYEQYF.

The chain has TRBV28 and TRBJ2-7; 8 positions match TRBD2. Germline lookup yields CDR1 MDHEN and CDR2 SYDVKM. V shed 5 bases, J shed 1 base, and the junction held 4 bases outside the gene matches. The CDR3 is 14 amino acids. The DNA for the CDR3 is TGTGCCAGCAGTGGGGCGGGGGGTTCCTACGAGCAGTACTTC. Its protein is CASSGAGGSYEQYF.

The V and J genes are TRBV29-1 and TRBJ1-2, with 7 bases aligning to TRBD1. The V segment lost 4 bases and the J segment 2 bases; nucleotides outside the gene matches: 4. The CDR3 is 13 amino acids. Germline V CDR1 and CDR2: SQVTM, ANQGSEA. The CDR3 region has the DNA TGCAGCGTTGGGACAGGCGAAAACTATGGCTACACCTTC. Translating it yields CSVGTGENYGYTF.

In this sample, this clone turned up once. The chain couples TRBV2 to TRBJ1-1; possible D gene TRBD1, 5 bases. Germline CDR1 is SNHLY and CDR2 is FYNNEI. The CDR3 has 13 residues. The V and J ends lost 4 bases and 8 bases respectively, with 14 bases between them. CDR3 sequence: CASSVDTSNEAFF. CDR3 nucleotides: TGTGCCAGCAGTGTGGACACCTCTAACGAAGCTTTCTTT.

The chain is built from TRBV7-8 and TRBJ1-1; D is uncertain. Germline V gene data show CDR1 as SGHVS and CDR2 as FQNEAQ. Trimming removed 0 bases from V and 2 bases from J, with 7 bases in between. This CDR3 is built from 14 residues. CDR3 bases: TGTGCCAGCAGCTTAGCTAGGAGCAACACTGAAGCTTTCTTT. Protein sequence: CASSLARSNTEAFF.

The chain joins TRBV5-4 to TRBJ1-2; D gene unclear. V was clipped by 0 bases and J by 5 bases, with 5 bases between them. Germline V CDR1 and CDR2: SGHNT, YYREEE (reference sequence). There are 12 residues in the CDR3. The CDR3 reads CASSLDGYGYTF. CDR3 DNA sequence: TGTGCCAGCAGCTTGGACGGTTATGGCTACACCTTC.

This clone appeared once. The V and J genes are TRBV5-1 and TRBJ1-1; D gene uncertain. Germline assignment: CDR1 SGHRS and CDR2 YFSETQ. The CDR3 loop spans 12 amino acids. The V and J ends lost 3 bases and 4 bases respectively, with 7 bases between them. The CDR3 reads CASSSTFTEAFF. The CDR3 DNA follows: TGCGCCAGCAGCTCTACGTTCACTGAAGCTTTCTTT.

In this sample, this clone turned up once. CDR3 coding DNA: TGCGCCAGCAGTCAACTGACAGCATCCAACTATGGCTACACCTTC. Amino acid sequence: CASSQLTASNYGYTF. This chain uses TRBV5-1 with TRBJ1-2; D might be TRBD1 (5 bases). The CDR3 extends over 15 amino acids. With 5 bases removed from V and 2 bases from J, the gap between germline ends came to 16 bases. Germline assignment: CDR1 SGHRS and CDR2 YFSETQ.

The genes are TRBV6-5 and TRBJ2-7; no clear D. The CDR3 runs to 14 residues. Germline V gives CDR1 MNHEY, CDR2 SVGAGI. The germline V and J ends were trimmed by 2 bases and 1 base, with 9 bases remaining between them. CDR3 DNA: TGTGCCAGCAGTTACACACTGGAGTCCTACGAGCAGTACTTC. Translating gives CASSYTLESYEQYF.

The chain carries TRBV19 and TRBJ1-6; D might be TRBD1 (5 bases). Trimming took off 3 bases at V and 13 bases at J, with 16 bases between the two ends. This CDR3 is 14 amino acids long. The germline CDR1 and CDR2 sequences are LNHDA and SQIVND (reference sequence). The CDR3 spells CASSMVGPVPPLHF. DNA for the CDR3: TGTGCCAGTAGTATGGTGGGGCCCGTCCCCCCCCTCCACTTT.

The rearrangement links TRBV23-1 to TRBJ1-2, with unresolved D. TRBV23-1 is annotated as an ORF whose role is uncertain. V lost 3 bases to trimming and J lost 8 bases, with 13 bases between them. CDR3 length equals 13 residues. CDR3 protein: CASSQWRKWGYTF. The DNA of the CDR3 is TGCGCCAGCAGTCAGTGGAGGAAGTGGGGCTACACCTTC.

This chain links TRBV4-3 with TRBJ2-7; D is possibly TRBD2 (5 bases). CDR1 is LGHNA and CDR2 is YSLEER in the germline V gene. Trimming stripped 0 bases from V and 3 bases from J, with 12 bases between. The CDR3 runs to 15 residues. CDR3: CASSQDGGGGYEQYF. The CDR3 DNA reads TGCGCCAGCAGCCAAGATGGTGGCGGAGGCTACGAGCAGTACTTC.

The chain links TRBV27 to TRBJ1-5; 8 bases match TRBD1. The V gene end was trimmed by 4 bases and the J gene end by 4 bases; junction bases not matched to a gene: 6. The germline gives CDR1 MNHEY, CDR2 SMNVEV (reference sequence). CDR3 size: 15 residues. The CDR3 protein is CASSSIQGVNQPQHF. The CDR3 DNA sequence: TGTGCCAGCAGTTCCATACAGGGGGTAAATCAGCCCCAGCATTTT.

The chain combines TRBV28 with TRBJ1-3; D may be TRBD1 (6 bases). This CDR3 has 16 residues. Germline assignment: CDR1 MDHEN and CDR2 SYDVKM. V lost 3 bases and J 0 bases, leaving 12 bases between the germline ends. The CDR3 region is CASSLGGQSSGNTIYF. DNA for the CDR3: TGTGCCAGCAGTTTGGGGGGGCAGAGCTCTGGAAACACCATATATTTT.

The V call is TRBV4-2, the J call TRBJ2-1; 12 nucleotides line up with TRBD2. There are 17 residues in the CDR3. V shed 1 base and J 4 bases; nucleotides not matched to a gene: 5. The germline V gene encodes CDR1 LGHNA and CDR2 YNFKEQ. CDR3 sequence reads: CASSQGETSGGYNEQFF. CDR3 DNA sequence: TGTGCCAGCAGCCAAGGGGAGACTAGCGGGGGATACAATGAGCAGTTCTTC.

The V call is TRBV20-1, the J call TRBJ1-5; D might be TRBD1 (6 bases). Looked up from germline, CDR1 is DFQATT and CDR2 is SNEGSKA (reference sequence). This CDR3 has 16 amino acids. V was clipped by 3 bases and J by 0 bases, with 15 bases between them. The CDR3, as DNA: TGCAGTGCTAGTAGGGGGTCCGGAAATAGCAATCAGCCCCAGCATTTT. Translation gives CSASRGSGNSNQPQHF.

The V and J genes are TRBV6-5 and TRBJ2-5; 8 bases align to TRBD1. Germline CDR1 MNHEY, CDR2 SVGAGI. V dropped 11 bases and J dropped 3; count of bases not matched to a gene: 8. The CDR3 is 13 amino acids. The CDR3: CAGAGTGKETQYF. As DNA, the CDR3 is TGTGCCGGCGCCGGGACAGGCAAAGAGACCCAGTACTTC.